A selection of T cell receptor beta chains follows, all from one sample in a study of blood T cells in healthy people across ages. TCRdb reprocessed the 5' RACE reads via MiXCR and lists one record per CDR3 protein. Of about 930,000 distinct CDR3 sequences detected, about 28% appear once; the ten largest clones hold more than 8.5%. The sample was also reused in another study, on T cells of mothers and their children.

The sequencing sample was made of blood. These receptors all stem from a woman between 40 and 50 years old in good health. The CDR3 runs from the conserved cysteine through the conserved F or W. A D gene is named only where the DNA matches it firmly. Rows give clone size only sometimes, using once, few, many, or a class for an expanded clone.

-	TRBV3-1	-	TRBJ2-7	TGTGCCAGCAGCCCCCAGCGGACACCTGAATACGAGCAGTACTTC	CASSPQRTPEYEQYF
-	TRBV5-1	-	TRBJ1-2	TGCGCCAGCAGCTCAAACAGGGAATCTAACTATGGCTACACCTTC	CASSSNRESNYGYTF
-	TRBV7-2	-	TRBJ2-2	TGTGCCAGCAGCTTAGCAGGCGGGGCGGTCACCGGGGAGCTGTTTTTT	CASSLAGGAVTGELFF
TRBD2	TRBV12-3/TRBV12-4	-	TRBJ2-7	TGTGCCAGCAAAGGGACTAGCGGGGGACCCTACGAGCAGTACTTC	CASKGTSGGPYEQYF
-	TRBV7-2	many	TRBJ2-7	TGTGCCAGCAGCTCTCAGCCGACAGCTCGAGAGCAGTACTTC	CASSSQPTAREQYF
-	TRBV3-1	many	TRBJ1-1	TGTGCCAGCAGCCCCCGAAGGAACACTGAAGCTTTCTTT	CASSPRRNTEAFF
TRBD1	TRBV20-1	many	TRBJ2-7	TGCAGTGCACAGGGACAGGGGAGCTCCTACGAGCAGTACTTC	CSAQGQGSSYEQYF
-	TRBV5-1	few	TRBJ2-1	TGCGCCAGCAGCCCGGCGGCGGCGAACTACAATGAGCAGTTCTTC	CASSPAAANYNEQFF
TRBD1	TRBV29-1	-	TRBJ2-7	TGCAGCGTTGGGGGGGACAGGGGGAAGGTCTACGAGCAGTACTTC	CSVGGDRGKVYEQYF
TRBD1	TRBV4-3	many	TRBJ2-7	TGCGCCAGCAGCCAGGACAGGGTTCCCTACGAGCAGTACTTC	CASSQDRVPYEQYF
-	TRBV4-1	many	TRBJ2-7	TGCGCCAGCAGCCAAGTTTTAGACTACTACGAGCAGTACTTC	CASSQVLDYYEQYF
TRBD2	TRBV3-1	many	TRBJ2-5	TGTGCCAGCAGCCAAGATTGGGCAATGGGAGGGCGAGAGACCCAGTACTTC	CASSQDWAMGGRETQYF
TRBD2	TRBV9	many	TRBJ2-7	TGTGCCAGCAGCGTAGGAGCGGGGTCCTACGAGCAGTACTTC	CASSVGAGSYEQYF
-	TRBV12-5	few	TRBJ2-3	TGTGCTAGTGCCCTTAGAGTTTTGGCTGGCGGGACAGATACGCAGTATTTT	CASALRVLAGGTDTQYF
TRBD1	TRBV20-1	few	TRBJ1-6	TGCAGTGCCGTAGACCGGGACAGGAGGCGCGGGAATTCACCCCTCCACTTT	CSAVDRDRRRGNSPLHF
TRBD1	TRBV9	-	TRBJ1-1	TGTGCCAGCAGCGTCCGGACAGGGGAGAACACTGAAGCTTTCTTT	CASSVRTGENTEAFF
TRBD1	TRBV19	-	TRBJ1-2	TGTGCCAGCCAAAGGACAGGGGAGTATGGCCACACCTTC	CASQRTGEYGHTF
-	TRBV20-1	many	TRBJ2-7	TGCAGTGCTAGAGATGATATCCTGAAGGCCTACGAGCAGTACTTC	CSARDDILKAYEQYF
-	TRBV15	once	TRBJ2-7	TGTGCCACCAGCAACGGACTAAAACGCGAGCAGTACTTC	CATSNGLKREQYF
-	TRBV28	-	TRBJ2-7	TGTGCCAGCAGCAAGGGACGGACTCCCTACGAGCAGTACTTC	CASSKGRTPYEQYF
TRBD1	TRBV10-2	few	TRBJ2-5	TGCGCCAGCAGTGAGATGGAGACAGGGGGTGGCCCGGAAGAGACCCAGTACTTC	CASSEMETGGGPEETQYF
TRBD1	TRBV5-1	many	TRBJ2-3	TGCGCCAGCAGCTTGGGGGACAGGGAGACAGATACGCAGTATTTT	CASSLGDRETDTQYF
-	TRBV2	-	TRBJ2-6	TGTGCCAGCAGTGACCTACAGGGAACTGGGGCCAACGTCCTGACTTTC	CASSDLQGTGANVLTF
-	TRBV9	many	TRBJ2-4	TGTGCCAGCAGCGTACAGGGAGGAAACATTCAGTACTTC	CASSVQGGNIQYF
-	TRBV27	-	TRBJ2-1	TGTGCCAGCAGTTTAAATCGGCTAGCGAAATACAATGAGCAGTTCTTC	CASSLNRLAKYNEQFF
-	TRBV28	-	TRBJ1-5	TGTGCCAGCAGCCCGGCGCAGGGTTTTCTGCCCCAGCATTTT	CASSPAQGFLPQHF
-	TRBV4-1	-	TRBJ2-1	TGCGCCAGCAGCCAAGTCGATTTAGGACTCTCCTACAATGAGCAGTTCTTC	CASSQVDLGLSYNEQFF
TRBD1	TRBV10-2	many	TRBJ1-2	TGCGCCACCGCTGACAGGGGGACCTATGGCTACACCTTC	CATADRGTYGYTF
TRBD2	TRBV18	few	TRBJ2-3	TGTGCCAGCTCACCAACAGCGGGGGGCGTGGTAGATACGCAGTATTTT	CASSPTAGGVVDTQYF
TRBD1	TRBV27	few	TRBJ2-4	TGTGCCAGCAGTATAACAGGGGTAGCCAAAAACATTCAGTACTTC	CASSITGVAKNIQYF
-	TRBV20-1	many	TRBJ2-4	TGCAGTGCTAAAAGGACAGACACGTTAGCCAAAAACATTCAGTACTTC	CSAKRTDTLAKNIQYF
-	TRBV5-1	many	TRBJ1-5	TGCGCCAGCAGCAAGGACTCCAATCAGCCCCAGCATTTT	CASSKDSNQPQHF
-	TRBV5-1	many	TRBJ2-7	TGCGCCAGCAGCCCCACGCCCGGTTACGAGCAGTACTTC	CASSPTPGYEQYF
-	TRBV5-6	few	TRBJ2-2	TGTGCCAGCAGCTTCCAGGGTGCCGGGGAGCTGTTTTTT	CASSFQGAGELFF
-	TRBV20-1	few	TRBJ2-6	TGCAGTGCTAGGCTCACGGGTCCTGGGGCCAACGCCCTGACTTTC	CSARLTGPGANALTF
TRBD2	TRBV7-3	-	TRBJ2-2	TGTGCCAGCAGCTCGGGGGGAATGGTCACCGGGGAGCTGTTTTTT	CASSSGGMVTGELFF
TRBD1	TRBV18	many	TRBJ1-1	TGTGCCAGCTCACCCTCGACAGGGGAAATGAACACTGAAGCTTTCTTT	CASSPSTGEMNTEAFF
TRBD1	TRBV27	-	TRBJ2-5	TGTGCCAGCAGTCGGGACAGGGTGCTGCAAGAGACCCAGTACTTC	CASSRDRVLQETQYF
-	TRBV6-6	-	TRBJ2-3	TGTGCCAGCATTTACCGGGGAGCTGAAACGCAGTATTTT	CASIYRGAETQYF
-	TRBV9	many	TRBJ2-7	TGTGCCAGCAGCTCTGAAGACATGACCTACGAGCAGTACTTC	CASSSEDMTYEQYF
TRBD2	TRBV12-3/TRBV12-4	many	TRBJ2-3	TGTGCCAGCATCCTTAGCTCCCTAGCGGAGTACACAGATACGCAGTATTTT	CASILSSLAEYTDTQYF
-	TRBV6-6	-	TRBJ2-1	TGTACCAGCAGATTCGGTAGCTCCTACAATGAGCAGTTCTTC	CTSRFGSSYNEQFF
-	TRBV6-5	-	TRBJ1-2	TGTGCCAGCAGGGAAGACAGGACTATCAATGGCTACACCTTC	CASREDRTINGYTF
-	TRBV5-6	-	TRBJ1-1	TGTGCCAGCAGCAGGACATGGGGGCCGGTCACTGAAGCTTTCTTT	CASSRTWGPVTEAFF
-	TRBV4-2	once	TRBJ2-4	TGTGCCAGCAGCCCCGAAGGGGGGAGTGGAACCATTCAGTACTTC	CASSPEGGSGTIQYF
-	TRBV12-3/TRBV12-4	-	TRBJ2-5	TGTGCCAGCACCGTCGGACCGAGCCGGACCCAGTACTTC	CASTVGPSRTQYF
-	TRBV30	few	TRBJ1-2	TGTGCCTGGAGGGAGGACTATGGCTACACCTTC	CAWREDYGYTF
TRBD1	TRBV30	few	TRBJ1-2	TGTGCCTGGATCCCAGGGGGCTATGGCTACACCTTC	CAWIPGGYGYTF
TRBD1	TRBV20-1	few	TRBJ1-1	TGCAGTGCTAGAGATTTGGCAGGGGGCATAAGCACTGAAGCTTTCTTT	CSARDLAGGISTEAFF
-	TRBV7-9	-	TRBJ2-3	TGTGCCAGCAGCAAGGATCTCGGAACCACAGATACGCAGTATTTT	CASSKDLGTTDTQYF
-	TRBV27	-	TRBJ1-6	TGTGCCAGCAAAGCCAGCTCCTATAATTCACCCCTCCACTTT	CASKASSYNSPLHF
-	TRBV28	-	TRBJ1-1	TGTGCCAGCAGCCAGCGCCCAGGGAGAAATACTGAAGCTTTCTTT	CASSQRPGRNTEAFF